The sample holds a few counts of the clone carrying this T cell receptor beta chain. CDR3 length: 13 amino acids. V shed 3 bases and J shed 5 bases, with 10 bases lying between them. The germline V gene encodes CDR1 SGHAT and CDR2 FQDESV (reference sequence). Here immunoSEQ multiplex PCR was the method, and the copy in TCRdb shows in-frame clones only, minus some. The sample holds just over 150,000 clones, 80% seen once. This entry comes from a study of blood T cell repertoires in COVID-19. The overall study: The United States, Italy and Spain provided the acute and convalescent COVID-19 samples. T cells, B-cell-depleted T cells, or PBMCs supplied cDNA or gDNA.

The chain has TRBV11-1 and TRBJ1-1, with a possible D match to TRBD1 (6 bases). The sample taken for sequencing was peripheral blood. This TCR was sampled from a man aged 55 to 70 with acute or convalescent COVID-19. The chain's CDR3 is CASSLYRETEAFF. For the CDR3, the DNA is TGTGCCAGCAGCTTGTACAGGGAAACTGAAGCTTTCTTT.